A selection of T cell receptor beta chains follows, all from one sample in a study of T cells in tuberculosis. Produced via immunoSEQ multiplex PCR; TCRdb's table is partial and in-frame only. The data show under 45,000 clones, approximately 89% seen once. The sample was PBMCs, taken at tuberculosis diagnosis. The receptor source for this set is an adult with tuberculosis. The CDR3 runs from the conserved cysteine through the conserved F or W. The order of the fields is CDR3 protein, CDR3 DNA, clone size, J gene, V gene, D gene. D genes are given only for firm matches. Clone size, where shown, is once, few, many, or a class for clones that have expanded.

CASSLELRGAQYF | TGTGCCAGCAGCTTGGAACTTCGGGGGGCCCAGTACTTC | NA | TRBJ2-5 | TRBV5-4 | TRBD2
CASSPIAGGVYEQFF | TGTGCCAGCAGCCCAATAGCGGGGGGGGTGTATGAGCAGTTCTTC | NA | TRBJ2-1 | TRBV13 | TRBD2
CASSQDLSAGVKYGYTF | TGCGCCAGCAGCCAAGATCTAAGCGCGGGGGTAAAGTATGGCTACACCTTC | NA | TRBJ1-2 | TRBV4-1 | NA
CASSNPGTSGYNEQFF | TGTGCCAGCAGTAACCCCGGGACTAGCGGATACAATGAGCAGTTCTTC | NA | TRBJ2-1 | TRBV28 | TRBD2
CASSPPGVEKLFF | TGTGCCAGCTCACCACCAGGGGTTGAAAAACTGTTTTTT | NA | TRBJ1-4 | TRBV18 | NA
CAWSPLLADTQYF | TGTGCCTGGAGTCCCTTGCTAGCAGATACGCAGTATTTT | NA | TRBJ2-3 | TRBV30 | NA
CAWKGRTQSPLHF | TGTGCCTGGAAGGGCAGGACTCAGTCACCCCTCCACTTT | NA | TRBJ1-6 | TRBV30 | NA
CSVSGEGRNTEAFF | TGCAGCGTGTCGGGAGAAGGCCGGAACACTGAAGCTTTCTTT | NA | TRBJ1-1 | TRBV29-1 | NA
CASSGRQGDGIYGYTF | TGTGCCAGCAGTGGCCGACAGGGGGACGGGATCTATGGCTACACCTTC | once | TRBJ1-2 | TRBV2 | TRBD1
CASSLRTGLAGGPAYEQYF | TGTGCCAGCAGCTTAAGAACAGGACTAGCGGGGGGCCCTGCCTACGAGCAGTACTTC | NA | TRBJ2-7 | TRBV7-2 | TRBD2
CATSRDLYTLNTEAFF | TGTGCCACCAGCAGAGATCTGTACACACTGAACACTGAAGCTTTCTTT | NA | TRBJ1-1 | TRBV15 | NA
CASSLREITEAFF | TGTGCCAGCAGTTTGCGGGAGATCACTGAAGCTTTCTTT | NA | TRBJ1-1 | TRBV6-5 | NA
CAISEPGQGKGEKLFF | TGTGCCATCAGTGAGCCAGGACAGGGGAAGGGGGAAAAACTGTTTTTT | NA | TRBJ1-4 | TRBV10-3 | TRBD1
CASSSGTGLQPQHF | TGTGCCAGCAGTTCTGGGACAGGGTTGCAGCCCCAGCATTTT | NA | TRBJ1-5 | TRBV28 | TRBD1
CASSESRSTDTQYF | TGCGCCAGCAGTGAGTCCAGGAGCACAGATACGCAGTATTTT | NA | TRBJ2-3 | TRBV10-1 | NA
CASSQQGHGYTF | TGTGCCAGCAGCCAACAGGGCCACGGCTACACCTTC | NA | TRBJ1-2 | TRBV14 | NA
CASKDRANTEAFF | TGTGCCAGCAAGGACAGGGCGAACACTGAAGCTTTCTTT | NA | TRBJ1-1 | TRBV2 | TRBD1
CASSPLGDRASPLHF | TGTGCCAGCTCACCACTTGGGGACAGGGCTTCACCCCTCCACTTT | NA | TRBJ1-6 | TRBV18 | TRBD1